This TCR beta chain was sequenced in a study of Graves' ophthalmopathy and Graves' hyperthyroidism. Study-level background: Researchers classed hyperthyroidism as stable given no ophthalmopathy within 18 months of follow-up.

This clonotype was counted between two and nine times. Its antigen remains unidentified. Amplification of the TCR beta CDR3 regions used RNA transcripts (as template). First-round RT-PCR used HTBI primers; second-round multiplex PCR followed. TCRdb re-derived calls from the multiplex PCR reads in MiXCR, one entry per CDR3 protein. The sample holds around 1.1 million distinct CDR3 sequences; around a third are singletons and the top ten take more than 9.5%. Study-level findings and limits: Blood repertoires reportedly contained most expanded thyroid clonotypes above 0.001 frequency.

This CDR3 has 15 amino acids. Germline assignment: CDR1 KGHSH and CDR2 LQKENI. The V gene lost 6 bases and the J gene lost 3 bases, with 14 bases spanning the gap. The hyperthyroidism patients had a new diagnosis of under 2 months' duration and were aged 18 to 65. Among the exclusions were patients with other autoimmune diseases, uncontrolled infections, pregnancy or lactation. The sample taken for sequencing was peripheral blood or thyroid tissue (not recorded which). The receptor was isolated from an adult man with Graves' hyperthyroidism. The chain combines TRBV18 with TRBJ2-2; no definite D call. In nucleotides, the CDR3 is TGTGCCAGCTCGCCGTCCAACTCCTACACCGGGGAGCTGTTTTTT. Translating gives CASSPSNSYTGELFF.